Included here is one T cell receptor (beta chain) sequence, with context. No antigen is known for it. The sample belongs to a study of blood T cells in healthy people across ages. The study's findings and limits: Donor CMV status, an unknown factor, possibly confounded changes in expanded clonotypes.

The donors, aged about 6 to 90, were healthy Caucasians from Russia. It was with a sample-barcoded 5' primer and a J-beta primer mix that a second PCR of roughly 6 to 11 cycles was run. The template-switch adaptor was a 5' adaptor with 12 random nucleotides. It tagged each cDNA molecule. TCRdb redid the calling of the 5' RACE reads with MiXCR, one entry per CDR3 protein. This sample has some 900,000 distinct CDR3 sequences; 48% occur once, and the top ten carry about an eighth. Germline assignment: CDR1 SGHRS and CDR2 YFSETQ. CDR3 size: 14 residues. With V trimmed by 4 bases and J by 3 bases, 5 bases remained unmatched.

The V gene is TRBV5-1, the J gene TRBJ2-3; 7 positions match TRBD1. This TCR derives from a man between 25 and 39 years old in good health. The sequencing input was blood. The CDR3, as DNA: TGCGCCAGCAGCCGTGAACAGGGGACAGATACGCAGTATTTT. As protein: CASSREQGTDTQYF.